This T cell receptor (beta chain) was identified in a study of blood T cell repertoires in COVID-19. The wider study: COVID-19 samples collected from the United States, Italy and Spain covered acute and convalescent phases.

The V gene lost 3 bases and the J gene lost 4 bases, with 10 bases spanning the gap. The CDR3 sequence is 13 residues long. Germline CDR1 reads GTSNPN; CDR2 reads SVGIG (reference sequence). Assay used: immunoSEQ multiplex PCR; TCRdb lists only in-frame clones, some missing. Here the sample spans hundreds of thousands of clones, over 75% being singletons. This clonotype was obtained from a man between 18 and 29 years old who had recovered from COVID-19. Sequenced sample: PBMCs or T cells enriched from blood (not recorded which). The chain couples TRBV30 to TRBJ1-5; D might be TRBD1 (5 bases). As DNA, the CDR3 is TGTGCCTGGAGAGCAGGGAGGAATCAGCCCCAGCATTTT. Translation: CAWRAGRNQPQHF. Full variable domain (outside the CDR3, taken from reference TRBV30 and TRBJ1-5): SQTIHQWPATLVQPVGSPLSLECTVEGTSNPNLYWYRQAAGRGLQLLFYSVGIGQISSEVPQNLSASRPQDRQFILSSKKLLLSDSGFYLCAWRAGRNQPQHFGDGTRLSIL.